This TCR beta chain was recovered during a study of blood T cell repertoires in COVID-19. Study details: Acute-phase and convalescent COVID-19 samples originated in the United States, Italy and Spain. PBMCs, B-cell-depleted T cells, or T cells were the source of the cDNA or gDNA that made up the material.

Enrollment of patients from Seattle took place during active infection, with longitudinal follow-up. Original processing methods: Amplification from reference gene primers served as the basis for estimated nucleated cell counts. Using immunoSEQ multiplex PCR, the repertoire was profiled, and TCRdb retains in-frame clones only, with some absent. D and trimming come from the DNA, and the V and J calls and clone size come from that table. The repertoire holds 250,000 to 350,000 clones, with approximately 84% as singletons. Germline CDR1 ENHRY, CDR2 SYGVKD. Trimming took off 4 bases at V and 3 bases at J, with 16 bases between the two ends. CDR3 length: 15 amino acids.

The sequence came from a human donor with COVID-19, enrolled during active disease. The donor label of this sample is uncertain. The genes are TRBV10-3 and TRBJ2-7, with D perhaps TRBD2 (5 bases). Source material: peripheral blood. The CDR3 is CAISATGGPDYEQYF. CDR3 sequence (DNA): TGTGCCATCAGTGCTACCGGCGGGCCCGACTACGAGCAGTACTTC.